This TCR beta chain was found in a study of cytomegalovirus exposure and HLA in healthy donors. Notes on the study in general: Researchers counted about 150 TCR beta chains as cytomegalovirus-associated. In a later analysis, most CMV-associated TCR beta chains appeared HLA-restricted. Upon later analysis, TCR association rates were observed to vary by HLA locus, being highest for DRB1 and lowest for HLA-C. Certain sequence variants were highly shared and formed a cluster, and this cluster was likely a sequencing artifact.

Amplification used 60 Vbeta primers and 13 Jbeta primers. Method: immunoSEQ multiplex PCR; TCRdb's copy keeps in-frame clones and lacks some. The data hold under 200,000 clones, with around 83% observed a single time. Turning to this clone: Its specificity is not known.

Germline CDR1 MNHEY, CDR2 SMNVEV (reference sequence). CDR3 length equals 13 residues. V gave up 2 bases and J gave up 6 bases, with 7 bases separating them. This TCR derives from a woman in her late teens or twenties in good health and CMV-seronegative. The sample taken for sequencing was PBMCs. The chain is built from TRBV27 and TRBJ2-2, with D maybe TRBD2 (6 bases). CDR3 sequence (DNA): TGTGCCAGCAGTTTAGTAGCGGCCGGGGAGCTGTTTTTT. This translates into CASSLVAAGELFF.